Listed below are T cell receptor beta chains from one sample, sequenced in a study of T cells in Graves' hyperthyroidism and ophthalmopathy. TCRdb called the multiplex PCR reads again in MiXCR, with one record for every CDR3 protein. The profile shows hundreds of thousands of distinct CDR3 sequences, roughly 25% of them singletons. Sequenced: blood. These receptors came from a man aged 50 or older with Graves' hyperthyroidism. CDR3s include the opening cysteine and the closing phenylalanine or tryptophan. The order of the fields is D gene, CDR3 length, V gene, J gene, clone size, CDR3 protein. The D gene is left open where the match is weak. Some rows mark clone size as missing; the rest say once, few, many or name a class of expanded clone.

d_call: .
cdr3_length: 15
v_call: TRBV7-6
j_call: TRBJ2-1
clone_size: .
cdr3_aa: CASSSLTGVIDEQFF

d_call: .
cdr3_length: 13
v_call: TRBV6-2/TRBV6-3
j_call: TRBJ2-7
clone_size: many
cdr3_aa: CASSSPGVYEQYF

d_call: .
cdr3_length: 13
v_call: TRBV10-3
j_call: TRBJ2-7
clone_size: many
cdr3_aa: CAISQGDGYEQYF

d_call: .
cdr3_length: 14
v_call: TRBV27
j_call: TRBJ2-7
clone_size: many
cdr3_aa: CASSLSGRGYEQYF

d_call: .
cdr3_length: 21
v_call: TRBV6-5
j_call: TRBJ1-4
clone_size: .
cdr3_aa: CASSWPGTVNRREPTNEKLFF

d_call: TRBD2
cdr3_length: 16
v_call: TRBV5-5
j_call: TRBJ2-2
clone_size: few
cdr3_aa: CASRVTSGSLTGELFF

d_call: TRBD1
cdr3_length: 14
v_call: TRBV7-3
j_call: TRBJ2-3
clone_size: .
cdr3_aa: CASSSGGLTDTQYF

d_call: TRBD2
cdr3_length: 18
v_call: TRBV20-1
j_call: TRBJ2-7
clone_size: .
cdr3_aa: CSARSRLAGLRAEYEQYF

d_call: .
cdr3_length: 15
v_call: TRBV6-1
j_call: TRBJ2-2
clone_size: .
cdr3_aa: CASTDRRGPTGELFF

d_call: .
cdr3_length: 14
v_call: TRBV28
j_call: TRBJ2-1
clone_size: few
cdr3_aa: CASSGTSTTPSSSF

d_call: .
cdr3_length: 15
v_call: TRBV5-1
j_call: TRBJ1-1
clone_size: many
cdr3_aa: CASSLGSGRVSEAFF

d_call: .
cdr3_length: 16
v_call: TRBV20-1
j_call: TRBJ2-3
clone_size: .
cdr3_aa: CSARGASGRLRDTQYF

d_call: .
cdr3_length: 16
v_call: TRBV19
j_call: TRBJ1-3
clone_size: .
cdr3_aa: CASSITVQRPGNTIYF

d_call: .
cdr3_length: 14
v_call: TRBV19
j_call: TRBJ2-3
clone_size: .
cdr3_aa: CASSIMRGTDTQYF

d_call: TRBD1
cdr3_length: 14
v_call: TRBV3-1
j_call: TRBJ2-5
clone_size: .
cdr3_aa: CASSRRTGVETQYF

d_call: TRBD1
cdr3_length: 16
v_call: TRBV7-9
j_call: TRBJ2-7
clone_size: .
cdr3_aa: CASSPTGTGVGYEQYF

d_call: .
cdr3_length: 13
v_call: TRBV20-1
j_call: TRBJ2-2
clone_size: .
cdr3_aa: CSATGPYTGELFF

d_call: .
cdr3_length: 13
v_call: TRBV6-5
j_call: TRBJ1-5
clone_size: .
cdr3_aa: CASRLQGMQPQHF

d_call: .
cdr3_length: 14
v_call: TRBV24-1
j_call: TRBJ2-1
clone_size: few
cdr3_aa: CATSEGVGAGEQFF

d_call: .
cdr3_length: 11
v_call: TRBV11-2
j_call: TRBJ2-1
clone_size: .
cdr3_aa: CASSFSSELFF

d_call: TRBD1
cdr3_length: 16
v_call: TRBV19
j_call: TRBJ1-1
clone_size: .
cdr3_aa: CASRMTGWGEYTEAFF

d_call: TRBD1
cdr3_length: 15
v_call: TRBV13
j_call: TRBJ2-7
clone_size: .
cdr3_aa: CASSGRQGALAEQYF

d_call: .
cdr3_length: 14
v_call: TRBV12-3/TRBV12-4
j_call: TRBJ2-7
clone_size: .
cdr3_aa: CASSEAGGVNEQYF

d_call: .
cdr3_length: 12
v_call: TRBV20-1
j_call: TRBJ2-5
clone_size: few
cdr3_aa: CSAIREAETQYF

d_call: .
cdr3_length: 14
v_call: TRBV28
j_call: TRBJ1-1
clone_size: many
cdr3_aa: CASSSPHTNTEAFF

d_call: TRBD2
cdr3_length: 15
v_call: TRBV3-1
j_call: TRBJ2-1
clone_size: .
cdr3_aa: CASSLVAGKHNEQFF

d_call: TRBD1
cdr3_length: 14
v_call: TRBV6-1
j_call: TRBJ2-5
clone_size: few
cdr3_aa: CASRQGAPISAEYF

d_call: TRBD1
cdr3_length: 15
v_call: TRBV11-3
j_call: TRBJ2-7
clone_size: .
cdr3_aa: CASSPDRIESYEQYF

d_call: TRBD2
cdr3_length: 15
v_call: TRBV6-1
j_call: TRBJ2-3
clone_size: many
cdr3_aa: CASSPSGSRTDTQYF

d_call: .
cdr3_length: 15
v_call: TRBV18
j_call: TRBJ2-3
clone_size: many
cdr3_aa: CASSPQSMVADTQYF

d_call: TRBD2
cdr3_length: 16
v_call: TRBV19
j_call: TRBJ2-1
clone_size: few
cdr3_aa: CASKLSGLAGENEQFF

d_call: TRBD2
cdr3_length: 15
v_call: TRBV12-3/TRBV12-4
j_call: TRBJ2-7
clone_size: many
cdr3_aa: CASSFGTSGSYEQYF

d_call: .
cdr3_length: 15
v_call: TRBV20-1
j_call: TRBJ1-2
clone_size: .
cdr3_aa: CSARDKGEGSYGYTF

d_call: .
cdr3_length: 15
v_call: TRBV12-3/TRBV12-4
j_call: TRBJ2-2
clone_size: .
cdr3_aa: CASSLVGAGTGELFF

d_call: .
cdr3_length: 15
v_call: TRBV7-9
j_call: TRBJ2-3
clone_size: few
cdr3_aa: CASSLGRRDTDTQYF

d_call: TRBD2
cdr3_length: 15
v_call: TRBV24-1
j_call: TRBJ2-1
clone_size: .
cdr3_aa: CATSVLGGGYNEQFF

d_call: .
cdr3_length: 12
v_call: TRBV5-1
j_call: TRBJ2-3
clone_size: few
cdr3_aa: CASSSTGHTQYF

d_call: TRBD2
cdr3_length: 17
v_call: TRBV5-4
j_call: TRBJ2-2
clone_size: few
cdr3_aa: CASSPPGTSGVTGELFF

d_call: .
cdr3_length: 14
v_call: TRBV7-2
j_call: TRBJ1-1
clone_size: .
cdr3_aa: CASSFFGDLDRAFF

d_call: TRBD1
cdr3_length: 15
v_call: TRBV27
j_call: TRBJ2-7
clone_size: few
cdr3_aa: CASSRTGTGVYEQYF

d_call: .
cdr3_length: 12
v_call: TRBV19
j_call: TRBJ2-5
clone_size: .
cdr3_aa: CASGETEETQYF

d_call: TRBD2
cdr3_length: 15
v_call: TRBV7-9
j_call: TRBJ2-1
clone_size: many
cdr3_aa: CASSLPLAGENEQFF

d_call: TRBD1
cdr3_length: 15
v_call: TRBV6-2/TRBV6-3
j_call: TRBJ1-1
clone_size: many
cdr3_aa: CASRDGQGVATEAFF

d_call: TRBD2
cdr3_length: 16
v_call: TRBV5-1
j_call: TRBJ2-1
clone_size: few
cdr3_aa: CASSLGLAVSYNEQFF

d_call: .
cdr3_length: 12
v_call: TRBV18
j_call: TRBJ2-5
clone_size: .
cdr3_aa: CASSLKAETQYF

d_call: .
cdr3_length: 15
v_call: TRBV5-1
j_call: TRBJ2-1
clone_size: few
cdr3_aa: CASSFIVSGHNEQFF

d_call: TRBD1
cdr3_length: 15
v_call: TRBV29-1
j_call: TRBJ2-2
clone_size: .
cdr3_aa: CSVRGYRGQTGELFF

d_call: .
cdr3_length: 15
v_call: TRBV7-2
j_call: TRBJ1-4
clone_size: .
cdr3_aa: CASSLAGGAGEKLFF

d_call: TRBD2
cdr3_length: 13
v_call: TRBV20-1
j_call: TRBJ2-7
clone_size: few
cdr3_aa: CSAWTSGFFEQYF

d_call: .
cdr3_length: 13
v_call: TRBV5-1
j_call: TRBJ2-1
clone_size: few
cdr3_aa: CASSLALDNEQFF

d_call: .
cdr3_length: 11
v_call: TRBV24-1
j_call: TRBJ2-3
clone_size: few
cdr3_aa: CATKTGDTQYF

d_call: .
cdr3_length: 13
v_call: TRBV9
j_call: TRBJ2-7
clone_size: .
cdr3_aa: CASRGDSSYEQYF

d_call: .
cdr3_length: 14
v_call: TRBV7-2
j_call: TRBJ2-3
clone_size: many
cdr3_aa: CASSSGRFTDTQYF

d_call: .
cdr3_length: 14
v_call: TRBV28
j_call: TRBJ1-2
clone_size: .
cdr3_aa: CASSLPEISYGYTF